This T cell receptor (beta chain) was identified in a study of T cells in Graves' hyperthyroidism and ophthalmopathy. On the study more broadly: Initial diagnosis, before any treatment, was when peripheral blood was collected.

RNA transcripts provided the source from which TCR beta CDR3 regions were amplified. A first-round RT-PCR of the TCR CDR3 used the HTBI primer set. MiXCR, applied by TCRdb to the multiplex PCR reads, yields one record per CDR3 protein. The sample holds some 510,000 distinct CDR3 sequences; less than 25% are singletons and the top ten take about 25%. Study-wide points: A model built on 13 V-J features separated ophthalmopathy from stable hyperthyroidism.

In germline, CDR1 is LNHNV, CDR2 YYDKDF (reference sequence). The CDR3 extends over 17 amino acids. Recently diagnosed hyperthyroidism of less than 2 months' duration affected patients aged 18 to 65. Fresh peripheral blood, 8 to 10 ml, was the source of the PBMCs. This clonotype was counted at least ten times. Its antigen is unidentified. An end of the junction does not agree with germline; a read error may underlie this. Source material: blood. The receptor comes from a man in his late teens or twenties with Graves' hyperthyroidism. The chain carries TRBV15 and TRBJ2-4; tentatively, D is TRBD1 (7 bases). The CDR3 spells CATSPGDSGLAKNIKYF. CDR3 nucleotide sequence: TGTGCCACCAGCCCAGGGGACAGCGGGTTAGCCAAAAACATTAAGTACTTC.